This passage covers 26 T cell receptor beta chains from one sample sequenced in a study of blood T cell repertoires in COVID-19. The data were produced by immunoSEQ multiplex PCR, yet TCRdb's version contains in-frame clones alone and is incomplete. The table has around 77,000 clones, 82% seen once. Sequencing used peripheral blood. Every receptor here comes from a human donor in a cohort sampled during active COVID-19.

The gene calls are TRBV2 and TRBJ1-1; D perhaps matches TRBD1 (5 bases). Per germline, CDR1 SNHLY and CDR2 FYNNEI. CDR3 size: 15 residues. The V gene lost 3 bases and the J gene lost 1 base, with 12 bases spanning the gap. CDR3 region: CASSEGGGWNTEAFF. The CDR3 DNA reads as TGTGCCAGCAGTGAGGGTGGGGGGTGGAACACTGAAGCTTTCTTT.

The chain combines TRBV4-2 with TRBJ1-5, with 10 nucleotides matching TRBD1. The ends lost 1 base at V and 4 bases at J; junction bases unmatched: 4. This CDR3 has 16 amino acids. Germline CDR1 LGHNA, CDR2 YNFKEQ. The CDR3 spells CASSQVAGQGNQPQHF. Written as DNA, the CDR3 is TGTGCCAGCAGCCAAGTCGCGGGACAGGGGAATCAGCCCCAGCATTTT.

The chain has TRBV7-3 and TRBJ2-2; D might be TRBD1 (6 bases). The CDR3 totals 15 residues. From germline, CDR1 is SGHTA and CDR2 FQGTGA. V lost 5 bases and J lost 5, with 15 bases in between. CDR3 amino acids: CASSPGYRDTGELFF. CDR3 DNA: TGTGCCAGCAGCCCGGGATACAGGGATACCGGGGAGCTGTTTTTT. The complete variable domain, with remaining parts taken from reference TRBV7-3 and TRBJ2-2, reads GAGVSQTPSNKVTEKGKYVELRCDPISGHTALYWYRQSLGQGPEFLIYFQGTGAADDSGLPNDRFFAVRPEGSVSTLKIQRTERGDSAVYLCASSPGYRDTGELFFGEGSRLTVL.

The J gene is TRBJ2-7, the V gene TRBV5-1; 11 bases map to TRBD2. This CDR3 has 15 amino acids. The J segment lost 5 bases and the V segment lost 5 bases, leaving 9 bases of the junction unmatched. Germline lookup yields CDR1 SGHRS and CDR2 YFSETQ. The CDR3 region has the DNA TGCGCCAGCAGGTCCGCTAGCGGGGGGCTCGACGAGCAGTACTTC. Amino acids: CASRSASGGLDEQYF.

This rearrangement joins TRBV6-4 to TRBJ2-5, with 9 nucleotides matching TRBD2. V was pared by 1 base and J by 5 bases, with 11 bases of the junction left unmatched. There are 17 residues in the CDR3. The germline CDR1 and CDR2 sequences are MRHNA and SNTAGT. In DNA, the CDR3 is TGTGCCAGCAGTGACTTTCTGAAGGCGGGGGGGCCTGAGACCCAGTACTTC. This translates into CASSDFLKAGGPETQYF.

The chain couples TRBV5-1 to TRBJ2-1; 7 bases line up with TRBD1. The V gene's germline CDR1 is SGHRS and CDR2 YFSETQ. CDR3 length: 14 residues. Trimming cost V 3 bases and J 5 bases; bases outside gene matches: 5. The CDR3 nucleotides read TGCGCCAGCAGCTCGGGACAGCTAGACAATGAGCAGTTCTTC. It translates to CASSSGQLDNEQFF.

The CDR3 is CAWSRLGGYGYTF. The CDR3 coding sequence is TGTGCCTGGAGTCGTTTAGGAGGGTATGGCTACACCTTC. The chain uses TRBV30 and TRBJ1-2; D is unclear. V was trimmed by 2 bases and J by 5 bases, leaving 12 bases between them. Per the germline V gene, CDR1 is GTSNPN and CDR2 is SVGIG (reference sequence). The length of the CDR3 is 13 residues.

This clone was seen only once. J is TRBJ1-4 and V is TRBV4-1; 9 bases fit TRBD1. CDR1 and CDR2 from the germline V gene are MGHRA and YSYEKL. V shed 4 bases and J 6 bases; nucleotides not matched to a gene: 9. The CDR3 runs to 16 residues. DNA for the CDR3: TGCGCCAGCAGCCCAGGACAGGGGTACGCGGATGAAAAACTGTTTTTT. Protein product: CASSPGQGYADEKLFF.

The genes are TRBV7-2 and TRBJ2-3; TRBD1 might be the D (6 bases). Germline V gives CDR1 SGHTA, CDR2 FQGNSA. The CDR3 runs to 13 residues. With 4 bases removed from V and 2 bases from J, the gap between germline ends came to 7 bases. The CDR3 here is CASSWDNTDTQYF. CDR3 DNA: TGTGCCAGCAGCTGGGACAACACAGATACGCAGTATTTT.

The V and J genes are TRBV6-5 and TRBJ2-7; 7 bases fit TRBD1. The CDR3 consists of 15 residues. The germline V gene has CDR1 MNHEY and CDR2 SVGAGI. The ends lost 6 bases at V and 7 bases at J; junction bases unmatched: 15. The CDR3 here is CASRRETGSTGEQYF. Here the CDR3 DNA reads TGTGCCAGCAGAAGAGAGACAGGGTCTACAGGTGAGCAGTACTTC.

The chain has TRBV12-3 or TRBV12-4 and TRBJ2-7; D unclear. The CDR3 runs 12 residues. Trimming removed 7 bases from V and 0 bases from J, with 7 bases in between. The CDR3 DNA is TGTGCCAGCATGGAGAACTCCTACGAGCAGTACTTC. This sequence encodes CASMENSYEQYF.

The chain combines TRBV19 with TRBJ1-5, with unresolved D. The CDR3 loop spans 13 amino acids. Germline CDR1 and CDR2: LNHDA and SQIVND (reference sequence). Trimming shortened V by 3 bases and J by 3 bases, and 6 bases separated the two germline ends. The CDR3 nucleotides read TGTGCCAGTAGTATGCAGATCAATCAGCCCCAGCATTTT. This gives the protein CASSMQINQPQHF.

The rearrangement uses TRBV7-9 and TRBJ2-3; D may be TRBD2 (6 bases). The CDR3 contains 14 residues. Trimming removed 5 bases from V and 0 bases from J, with 9 bases in between. The germline V gene encodes CDR1 SEHNR and CDR2 FQNEAQ (reference sequence). DNA of the CDR3: TGTGCCAGCAGCCTTGGGACTAGCACAGATACGCAGTATTTT. Translation gives CASSLGTSTDTQYF.

The J gene is TRBJ1-2, the V gene TRBV5-1, with D maybe TRBD1 (6 bases). V shed 3 bases and J shed 4 bases, with 19 bases lying between them. Germline assignment: CDR1 SGHRS and CDR2 YFSETQ. This CDR3 is built from 16 residues. The CDR3 DNA reads TGCGCCAGCAGCTCCCAGGGGCCAGAGAACCCCTATGGCTACACCTTC. Translating gives CASSSQGPENPYGYTF.

This clone was seen a handful of times. This chain uses TRBV30 with TRBJ2-3, with TRBD2 as a possible D gene (5 bases). CDR3 size: 10 residues. Germline V gene lookup returns CDR1 GTSNPN and CDR2 SVGIG (reference sequence). Trimming removed 8 bases from V and 5 bases from J, with 8 bases in between. The CDR3 DNA is TGTGCCGCGGACTTAGATACGCAGTATTTT. Protein sequence: CAADLDTQYF.

This chain uses TRBV7-3 with TRBJ1-1; D is unclear. This CDR3 is 13 amino acids long. Between the trimmed V and J ends, which lost 4 bases and 1 base, there was a span of 7 bases. Germline V gene sequence: CDR1 SGHTA, CDR2 FQGTGA. Here the CDR3 reads CASSSGGNTEAFF. The CDR3, as DNA: TGTGCCAGCAGCTCCGGTGGGAACACTGAAGCTTTCTTT.

V gene TRBV5-1 combines with J gene TRBJ1-2, with 8 bases fitting TRBD1. Germline V CDR1 and CDR2: SGHRS, YFSETQ. With V trimmed by 0 bases and J by 2 bases, 3 bases remained unmatched. This CDR3 has 15 residues. The CDR3 coding sequence is TGCGCCAGCAGCTTGGGACAGGGGCAAAACTATGGCTACACCTTC. Amino acids: CASSLGQGQNYGYTF.

The chain recombines TRBV5-1 with TRBJ2-3, with 9 bases lining up with TRBD1. The CDR3 loop spans 14 amino acids. Germline V CDR1 and CDR2: SGHRS, YFSETQ. Losses at the gene ends were 5 bases for V and 5 bases for J; bases not matched to a gene: 6. The CDR3 DNA sequence: TGCGCCAGCAGACAGGGGGCTTCGGAAGATACGCAGTATTTT. It encodes CASRQGASEDTQYF.

This clone was recorded only once. The chain couples TRBV6-1 to TRBJ1-1; no clear D. The CDR3 consists of 13 residues. V gave up 3 bases and J gave up 3 bases, with 8 bases separating them. Per the germline V gene, CDR1 is MNHNS and CDR2 is SASEGT. The CDR3 DNA is TGTGCCAGCAGTGATGTGGCGGACACTGAAGCTTTCTTT. It translates to CASSDVADTEAFF.

The gene calls are TRBV5-5 and TRBJ1-4, with no clear D. The ends were cut back, 5 bases at V and 7 bases at J, with 12 bases in the middle. Germline CDR1 reads SGHKS; CDR2 reads YYEKEE (reference sequence). CDR3 length: 13 amino acids. The CDR3 spells CASSFDWSEKLFF. The CDR3 nucleotides read TGTGCCAGCAGTTTCGACTGGAGTGAAAAACTGTTTTTT.

The rearrangement uses TRBV27 and TRBJ2-6, with 8 bases aligning to TRBD1. Germline trimming cut 6 bases from V and 1 base from J; bases unmatched to any gene: 8. From germline, CDR1 is MNHEY and CDR2 SMNVEV (reference sequence). The CDR3 runs 17 residues. The DNA for the CDR3 is TGTGCCAGCAGCAACTACCGGACAGGGTCTGGGGCCAACGTCCTGACTTTC. Translating gives CASSNYRTGSGANVLTF. Full variable domain (outside the CDR3, taken from reference TRBV27 and TRBJ2-6): EAQVTQNPRYLITVTGKKLTVTCSQNMNHEYMSWYRQDPGLGLRQIYYSMNVEVTDKGDVPEGYKVSRKEKRNFPLILESPSPNQTSLYFCASSNYRTGSGANVLTFGAGSRLTVL.

The chain couples TRBV6-4 to TRBJ2-2; 8 positions match TRBD2. The CDR3 contains 15 residues. The germline V gene encodes CDR1 MRHNA and CDR2 SNTAGT. V gave up 2 bases and J gave up 1 base; unmatched junction bases: 0. This chain's CDR3 is CASSDSGGNTGELFF. Written as DNA, the CDR3 is TGTGCCAGCAGTGACAGCGGGGGGAACACCGGGGAGCTGTTTTTT.

The chain is built from TRBV18 and TRBJ2-2; TRBD2 agrees at 7 bases. V dropped 2 bases and J dropped 5; count of bases not matched to a gene: 5. The germline V gene encodes CDR1 KGHSH and CDR2 LQKENI. The CDR3 length is 15 residues. The CDR3 DNA sequence: TGTGCCAGCTCACCAGGACTAGTGGGGACCGGGGAGCTGTTTTTT. Its protein is CASSPGLVGTGELFF.

This rearrangement joins TRBV5-1 to TRBJ2-5, with 7 bases lining up with TRBD2. The CDR3 runs to 16 residues. The V gene end was trimmed by 4 bases and the J gene end by 3 bases; junction bases not matched to a gene: 12. Germline V lookup: CDR1 SGHRS, CDR2 YFSETQ. The CDR3 region has the DNA TGCGCCAGCAGCCCCCAGCGGGGAGGAGGAAAAGAGACCCAGTACTTC. The encoded protein is CASSPQRGGGKETQYF.

This sequence joins TRBV29-1 and TRBJ1-1; 7 bases line up with TRBD1. CDR1 is SQVTM, CDR2 ANQGSEA, per germline. This CDR3 comprises 13 residues. Germline trimming cut 4 bases from V and 0 bases from J; bases unmatched to any gene: 2. The DNA of the CDR3 is TGCAGCGTTGCCAGGGGGTTGAACACTGAAGCTTTCTTT. The encoded protein is CSVARGLNTEAFF.

This clone was detected only once. The chain carries TRBV5-1 and TRBJ2-1; TRBD1 aligns across 7 bases. Germline V gene sequence: CDR1 SGHRS, CDR2 YFSETQ. The ends lost 1 base at V and 4 bases at J; junction bases unmatched: 5. The CDR3 length is 15 residues. The CDR3 reads CASSLRDSRYNEQFF. The CDR3 DNA reads as TGCGCCAGCAGCTTGAGGGACAGTCGGTACAATGAGCAGTTCTTC.